This T cell receptor (beta chain) was documented in a study of vaccination and CD4 T cells after COVID-19. For the study at large: The makeup of the convalescents was six males and four females, two of them Hispanic. SARS-CoV-2, HCoV-NL63, HCoV-OC43 and HCoV-229E supplied the overlapping spike peptides used to stimulate cells. Study-wide findings and caveats: Convalescent patients' clones that were vaccine-specific were spike mono-reactive in 304 of 307 cases.

The treatment: approximately nine-day PBMC culture with coronavirus spike peptide pools or control peptides (ViraFEST assay). Harvesting of the unexposed donor's CD4+ T cells predated the COVID-19 pandemic (2011-2018). Unexposed donors' CD4+ T cells were tested against SARS-CoV-2 S/N and four cold-coronavirus spikes when cell numbers allowed. With the Oncomine TCR Beta short-read assay, DNA from cultured CD4+ T cells was sequenced. It was from cultured CD4+ T cells that genomic DNA was extracted. One entry per CDR3 protein, called by TCRdb with MiXCR from the PCR reads. The profile covers about 9,100 distinct CDR3 sequences, with 25% to 30% appearing a single time and approximately 11% taken by the ten largest. Points on this clonotype: Its antigen is not identified.

This CDR3 region has 14 residues. Germline V gene lookup returns CDR1 ENHRY and CDR2 SYGVKD. The trim removed 6 bases at V and 7 bases at J, leaving 6 bases unmatched. Sequenced sample: CD4+ T cells from blood, cultured in vitro. This chain connects TRBV10-3 to TRBJ2-1, with 10 bases fitting TRBD2. The source of this sequence is a human donor in good health. This chain's CDR3 is CAIRSGLARNEQFF. DNA for the CDR3: TGTGCCATCAGATCGGGACTAGCGCGGAATGAGCAGTTCTTC.